What follows are 12 T cell receptor beta chains derived from one specimen sequenced in a study of T cells in Graves' hyperthyroidism and ophthalmopathy. Template material for amplifying TCR beta CDR3 regions consisted of RNA transcripts. The HTBI primer set served for first-round RT-PCR of the TCR CDR3. In TCRdb, the multiplex PCR reads were re-called with MiXCR into one record per CDR3 protein. The sample contains approximately 640,000 distinct CDR3 sequences, roughly 15% of which appear only once. Specimen: blood. All receptors come from a young woman with Graves' hyperthyroidism.

There are many counts of this clonotype. V usage is TRBV28 and J usage is TRBJ2-7, with a weak D call TRBD2 (5 bases). The CDR3 extends over 15 amino acids. Trimming pared 3 bases from V and 2 bases from J, leaving 14 bases between. CDR1 and CDR2 from the germline V gene are MDHEN and SYDVKM. The CDR3 sequence is CASSLMSLGTYEQYF. CDR3 sequence (DNA): TGTGCCAGCAGTTTGATGAGCCTCGGGACCTACGAGCAGTACTTC.

In its sample, this clonotype was seen a few times. A much larger clone is a single base away; this may be a read error. The CDR3 loop reads CASKPGRGVNTEALF. The CDR3 nucleotides read TGTGCCAGCAAACCCGGTAGAGGGGTGAACACTGAAGCTCTCTTT. The rearrangement joins TRBV28 to TRBJ1-1; D might be TRBD1 (5 bases). The CDR3 covers 15 residues. Germline values: CDR1 MDHEN, CDR2 SYDVKM.

The chain links TRBV3-1 to TRBJ2-2, with TRBD2 matching 12 bases. V was pared by 4 bases and J by 4 bases, with 10 bases of the junction left unmatched. CDR1 and CDR2 (germline): LGHDT, YNNKEL (reference sequence). This CDR3 is built from 18 residues. The CDR3: CASSLPSSGRAITGELFF. CDR3 coding DNA: TGTGCCAGCAGCCTCCCCTCTAGCGGGAGGGCCATCACCGGGGAGCTGTTTTTT.

As for this clonotype: A much larger clone lies one base from this, so it may be a read error. This sequence joins TRBV5-5 and TRBJ2-4; D is tentatively TRBD1 or TRBD2 (6 bases each). This CDR3 has 15 residues. CDR1 and CDR2 (germline): SGHKS, YYEKEE (reference sequence). In nucleotides, the CDR3 is TGTGCCAGCAGCTTTTATACAGGGAGGAAGAGCATTCCGTACTTC. Translation gives CASSFYTGRKSIPYF. Full variable domain (remainder filled in from reference TRBV5-5 and TRBJ2-4): DAGVTQSPTHLIKTRGQQVTLRCSPISGHKSVSWYQQVLGQGPQFIFQYYEKEERGRGNFPDRFSARQFPNYSSELNVNALLLGDSALYLCASSFYTGRKSIPYFGAGTRLSVL.

The J gene is TRBJ2-7, the V gene TRBV25-1; 13 bases fit TRBD2. The trim removed 5 bases at V and 9 bases at J, leaving 10 bases unmatched. Germline assignment: CDR1 MGHDK and CDR2 SYGVNS. This CDR3 spans 15 amino acids. CDR3 DNA sequence: TGTGCCAGCAGTACCCCGGGACTAGCGGGACGGCGGCAGTACTTC. It translates to CASSTPGLAGRRQYF.

There are many counts of this clonotype. The chain couples TRBV6-1 to TRBJ2-2; D is perhaps TRBD1 or TRBD2 (5 bases each). Per germline, CDR1 MNHNS and CDR2 SASEGT. There are 14 residues in the CDR3. V was shortened by 5 bases and J by 5 bases, with 12 bases between the two germline ends. CDR3 nucleotide sequence: TGTGCCAGCAGTAAAGGGACGAGGACCGGGGAGCTGTTTTTT. It translates to CASSKGTRTGELFF.

This rearrangement joins TRBV19 to TRBJ2-3; D remains ambiguous. CDR1 is LNHDA, CDR2 SQIVND, per germline (reference sequence). This CDR3 contains 14 residues. Trimming stripped 1 base from V and 4 bases from J, with 9 bases between. CDR3 nucleotide sequence: TGTGCCAGTAGTATAGGTGGAACCGCAGATACGCAGTATTTT. Its translation: CASSIGGTADTQYF.

This clonotype has ten or more counts. The J gene is TRBJ1-1, the V gene TRBV20-1; D is uncertain. V was pared by 3 bases and J by 5 bases, with 7 bases between. The CDR3 has 11 amino acids. Germline V CDR1 and CDR2: DFQATT, SNEGSKA (reference sequence). The CDR3 here is CSASGGTEAFF. DNA of the CDR3: TGCAGTGCTAGTGGAGGGACTGAAGCTTTCTTT.

V usage is TRBV20-1 and J usage is TRBJ2-7; D uncertain. V was shortened by 1 base and J by 9 bases, with 16 bases between the two germline ends. The CDR3 covers 13 residues. From germline, CDR1 is DFQATT and CDR2 SNEGSKA (reference sequence). The CDR3 loop is CSARGLGADGQYF. The CDR3 coding sequence is TGCAGTGCTAGAGGCTTGGGCGCGGACGGGCAGTACTTC.

This clonotype showed up many times. The chain carries TRBV5-5 and TRBJ1-5; possible D gene TRBD1, 5 bases. This CDR3 has 15 residues. Germline V gene lookup returns CDR1 SGHKS and CDR2 YYEKEE (reference sequence). The V and J ends lost 1 base and 6 bases respectively, with 14 bases between them. The CDR3 spells CASSLSGYRSQPQHF. In DNA form, the CDR3 reads TGTGCCAGCAGCTTGTCAGGGTACCGCAGTCAGCCCCAGCATTTT.

This CDR3 is CSAGWYPVNTEAFF. The CDR3 DNA reads as TGCAGTGCTGGTTGGTACCCCGTTAACACTGAAGCTTTCTTT. The V and J genes are TRBV20-1 and TRBJ1-1, with D uncertain. The germline V gene encodes CDR1 DFQATT and CDR2 SNEGSKA (reference sequence). V was cut by 5 bases and J by 2 bases, with 15 bases left in between. There are 14 residues in the CDR3.

There are a few counts of this clonotype. V gene TRBV7-9 combines with J gene TRBJ2-4; D gene uncertain. Germline loops: CDR1 SEHNR, CDR2 FQNEAQ (reference sequence). Trimming shortened V by 1 base and J by 7 bases, and 11 bases separated the two germline ends. The CDR3 loop spans 14 amino acids. CDR3 sequence reads: CASSLGAGGNIQYF. The CDR3 nucleotides read TGTGCCAGCAGCTTAGGCGCCGGTGGGAACATTCAGTACTTC.